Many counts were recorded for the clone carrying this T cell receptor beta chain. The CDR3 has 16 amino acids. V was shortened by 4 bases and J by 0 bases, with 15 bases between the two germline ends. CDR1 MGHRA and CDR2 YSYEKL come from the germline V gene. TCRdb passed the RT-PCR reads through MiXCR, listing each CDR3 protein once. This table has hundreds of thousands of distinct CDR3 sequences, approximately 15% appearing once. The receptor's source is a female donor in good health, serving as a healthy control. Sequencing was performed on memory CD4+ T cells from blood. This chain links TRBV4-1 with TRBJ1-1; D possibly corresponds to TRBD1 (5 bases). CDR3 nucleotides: TGCGCCAGCAGCCTAGGCGGGCAGGGAGTGAACACTGAAGCTTTCTTT. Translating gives CASSLGGQGVNTEAFF.